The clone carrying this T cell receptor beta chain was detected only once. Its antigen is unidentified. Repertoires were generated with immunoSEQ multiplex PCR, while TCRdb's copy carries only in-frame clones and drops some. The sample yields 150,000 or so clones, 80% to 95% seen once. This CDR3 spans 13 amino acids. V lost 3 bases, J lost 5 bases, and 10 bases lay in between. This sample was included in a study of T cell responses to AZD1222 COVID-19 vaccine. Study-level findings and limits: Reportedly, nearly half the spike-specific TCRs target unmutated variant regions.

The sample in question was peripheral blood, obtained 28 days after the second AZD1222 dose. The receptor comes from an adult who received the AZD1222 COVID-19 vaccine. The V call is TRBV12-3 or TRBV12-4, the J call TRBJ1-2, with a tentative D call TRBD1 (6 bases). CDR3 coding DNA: TGTGCCAGCAGTTTGGGGGCAGGGTATGGCTACACCTTC. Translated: CASSLGAGYGYTF.